These T cell receptor beta chains were read from a single sample in a study of CD8 T cells in ankylosing spondylitis. Each CDR3 protein is one row after TCRdb ran MiXCR on the 5' RACE reads. The sample yields roughly 180,000 distinct CDR3 sequences, 9.5% to 15% seen once. Sequencing was performed on blood, either unsorted or a sorted T cell fraction (not recorded which). Receptor source: a male donor with ankylosing spondylitis or in good health (not recorded which). The CDR3 runs from the conserved cysteine through the conserved F or W. Each record gives: D gene, V gene, clone size, J gene, CDR3 DNA, CDR3 protein. A D gene is named only where the DNA matches it firmly. Expanded clones are given a class, and other clones once, few, many or no size at all.

NA	TRBV7-9	few	TRBJ2-2	TGTGCCAGCAGCCACGGGGCCGAACGGGAGCTGTTTTTT	CASSHGAERELFF
NA	TRBV20-1	few	TRBJ1-1	TGCAGTGCTAGATCGCAGGGGAACACTGAAGCTTTCTTT	CSARSQGNTEAFF
NA	TRBV25-1	many	TRBJ2-7	TGTGCCAGCAGTGAATCTAGGACACGCTCCTACGAGCAGTACTTC	CASSESRTRSYEQYF
NA	TRBV29-1	few	TRBJ2-1	TGCAGCGTTGAAAATTTAGGAGCCCCCTACAATGAGCAGTTCTTC	CSVENLGAPYNEQFF
NA	TRBV21-1	few	TRBJ2-7	TGTGCCAGCAGCAAAGAGGGGACTCCAGTCTCGGAGCAGTACTTC	CASSKEGTPVSEQYF
NA	TRBV5-1	many	TRBJ1-4	TGCGCCAGCAGCTTGGCCGGAGGGGAACTGTTTTTT	CASSLAGGELFF
NA	TRBV12-5	NA	TRBJ2-1	TGTGCTAGTGGTTTGGGCACAGGGTCCCGGGGCAATGAGCAGTTCTTC	CASGLGTGSRGNEQFF
TRBD1	TRBV2	NA	TRBJ1-1	TGTGCCAGCAGACCTGACAGGGTTGAAGCTTTCTTT	CASRPDRVEAFF
TRBD1	TRBV6-1	NA	TRBJ2-5	TGTGCCAGCAGCTTCACCGGACAGGGCCAAGAGACCCAGTACTTC	CASSFTGQGQETQYF
NA	TRBV6-5	few	TRBJ1-1	TGTGCCAGCAGTTACTCTGAGGGCTTAAACACTGAAGCTTTCTTT	CASSYSEGLNTEAFF
TRBD2	TRBV27	NA	TRBJ2-5	TGTGCCAGCAGTTTTCAAGGGGCGCGGGGGGAGACCCAGTACTTC	CASSFQGARGETQYF
TRBD1	TRBV20-1	few	TRBJ2-3	TGCAGTGCTAGAGGGCGGACAGGAAGTTCAGATACGCAGTATTTT	CSARGRTGSSDTQYF
TRBD1	TRBV12-3/TRBV12-4	many	TRBJ1-2	TGTGCCAGCAGTTTTTGGGACAGACCACACTATGGCTACACCTTC	CASSFWDRPHYGYTF
NA	TRBV5-1	NA	TRBJ1-4	TGCGCCAGCAGCGTGGACGGTGCAACTAATGAAAAACTGTTTTTT	CASSVDGATNEKLFF
NA	TRBV4-1	many	TRBJ2-7	TGCGCCAGCAGCCAAGGAGGGATCTACGAGCAGTACTTC	CASSQGGIYEQYF
NA	TRBV6-4	NA	TRBJ2-1	TGTGCCAGCAGTGAGGGAGGCTACAATGAGCAGTTCTTC	CASSEGGYNEQFF
TRBD1	TRBV4-1	many	TRBJ1-1	TGCGCCAGCAGCATAACAGGGGGCGCGGGGGCTGAAGCTTTCTTT	CASSITGGAGAEAFF
NA	TRBV4-1	many	TRBJ1-4	TGCGCCAGCAGCGAGGTCGGCGCAACTAATGAAAAACTGTTTTTT	CASSEVGATNEKLFF
NA	TRBV27	few	TRBJ1-1	TGTGCCAGTGGACAGAGCCACACTGAAGCTTTCTTT	CASGQSHTEAFF
NA	TRBV6-5	NA	TRBJ2-5	TGTGCCAGCAGTTACGAAGGCCCGACTGGGACCCAGTACTTC	CASSYEGPTGTQYF
TRBD1	TRBV7-2	NA	TRBJ2-3	TGTGCCAGCAGCTTTTATTACAGGGGCCCAGATACGCAGTATTTT	CASSFYYRGPDTQYF
TRBD1	TRBV6-1	NA	TRBJ2-7	TGTGCCAGAACCGGGACAGGGTCCTACGAGCAGTACTTC	CARTGTGSYEQYF